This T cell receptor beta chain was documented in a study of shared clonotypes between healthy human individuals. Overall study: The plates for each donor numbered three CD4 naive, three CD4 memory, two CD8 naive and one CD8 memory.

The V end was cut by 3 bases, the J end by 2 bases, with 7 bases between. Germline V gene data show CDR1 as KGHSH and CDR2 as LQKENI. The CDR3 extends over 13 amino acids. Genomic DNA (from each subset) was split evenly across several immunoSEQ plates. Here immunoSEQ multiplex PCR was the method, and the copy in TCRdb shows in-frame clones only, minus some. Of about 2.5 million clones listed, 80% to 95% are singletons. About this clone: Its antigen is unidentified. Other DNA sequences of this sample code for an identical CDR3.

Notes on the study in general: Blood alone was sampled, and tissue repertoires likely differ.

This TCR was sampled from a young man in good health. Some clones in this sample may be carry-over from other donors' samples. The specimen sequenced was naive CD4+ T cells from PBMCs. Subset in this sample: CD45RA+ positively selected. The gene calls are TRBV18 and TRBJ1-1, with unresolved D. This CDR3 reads CASSPDINTEAFF. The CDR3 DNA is TGTGCCAGCTCACCTGACATAAACACTGAAGCTTTCTTT.